The 26 T cell receptor beta chains below were found in one sample sequenced in a study of blood T cell repertoires in COVID-19. Sequenced by immunoSEQ multiplex PCR; TCRdb stores in-frame clones only, minus some. This table has 250,000 to 350,000 clones, 90% appearing once. Sequenced: PBMCs or T cells enriched from blood (not recorded which). The receptors come from a woman aged 18 to 35 with acute COVID-19.

The gene calls are TRBV10-2 and TRBJ1-4; D possibly corresponds to TRBD1 (5 bases). Per the germline V gene, CDR1 is WSHSY and CDR2 is SAAADI. The length of the CDR3 is 14 residues. V was cut by 8 bases and J by 3 bases, with 13 bases left in between. DNA of the CDR3: TGCGCCAGCGGAAAAGGAGGGGCTAATGAAAAACTGTTTTTT. Protein product: CASGKGGANEKLFF.

This clone came up once. V is TRBV18 and J is TRBJ1-2; tentative D call: TRBD1 (6 bases). The ends were cut back, 2 bases at V and 6 bases at J, with 16 bases in the middle. The CDR3 spans 15 residues. Per the germline V gene, CDR1 is KGHSH and CDR2 is LQKENI. CDR3 in amino acids: CASSPEATGMDGYTF. CDR3 bases: TGTGCCAGCTCACCAGAAGCAACAGGGATGGATGGCTACACCTTC.

The V gene is TRBV28, the J gene TRBJ2-3, with TRBD1 identical over 8 bases. Trimming cost V 5 bases and J 0 bases; bases outside gene matches: 10. CDR1 and CDR2 from the germline V gene are MDHEN and SYDVKM. The CDR3 is 17 residues long. The CDR3 here is CASSPHQGAASTDTQYF. The CDR3 bases are TGTGCCAGCAGTCCCCATCAGGGGGCTGCTAGCACAGATACGCAGTATTTT.

The rearrangement uses TRBV28 and TRBJ1-4; 7 nucleotides line up with TRBD1. Germline trimming cut 3 bases from V and 2 bases from J; bases unmatched to any gene: 6. CDR1 MDHEN and CDR2 SYDVKM come from the germline V gene. This CDR3 region has 16 residues. This CDR3 is CASSFGTGATNEKLFF. The CDR3 DNA reads as TGTGCCAGCAGTTTCGGAACAGGGGCGACTAATGAAAAACTGTTTTTT.

The chain links TRBV10-3 to TRBJ2-3, with 8 bases aligning to TRBD1. CDR1 and CDR2 from the germline V gene are ENHRY and SYGVKD. The CDR3 spans 15 residues. With 6 bases clipped from V and 2 bases from J, the junction kept 7 bases outside the gene matches. The CDR3 region is CAIRGTGPFTDTQYF. The DNA for the CDR3 is TGTGCCATCAGGGGGACAGGCCCTTTCACAGATACGCAGTATTTT.

This chain connects TRBV12-3 or TRBV12-4 to TRBJ2-7, with TRBD2 as a possible D gene (5 bases). The CDR3 has 13 residues. V gave up 5 bases and J gave up 3 bases, with 11 bases separating them. Here the CDR3 reads CASSLYRDYEQYF. CDR3 DNA sequence: TGTGCCAGCAGTCTTTACCGGGACTACGAGCAGTACTTC.

This clone showed up just once. The V and J genes are TRBV9 and TRBJ2-1; 9 positions agree with TRBD2. CDR1 and CDR2 (germline): SGDLS, YYNGEE. The CDR3 length is 14 residues. After removal of 2 bases from V and 8 bases from J, the junction contained 5 bases not matched to a gene. In DNA, the CDR3 is TGTGCCAGCAGCGTTTCTAGCGGGAATGATGAGCAGTTCTTC. The encoded protein is CASSVSSGNDEQFF.

This clone was picked up one time. V is TRBV19 and J is TRBJ2-1; D gene unclear. Germline V gene sequence: CDR1 LNHDA, CDR2 SQIVND (reference sequence). The CDR3 spans 17 residues. V gave up 0 bases and J gave up 4 bases, with 16 bases separating them. CDR3 sequence: CASSIESRPAVYNEQFF. The CDR3 DNA sequence: TGTGCCAGTAGTATAGAGAGCAGGCCCGCCGTTTACAATGAGCAGTTCTTC.

This chain uses TRBV7-8 with TRBJ2-5, with 7 bases lining up with TRBD1. Per the germline V gene, CDR1 is SGHVS and CDR2 is FQNEAQ. The V segment lost 1 base and the J segment 1 base; nucleotides outside the gene matches: 9. CDR3 size: 17 residues. The CDR3 bases are TGTGCCAGCAGCTTAGGTCGACAGGGCCCCGTCCAAGAGACCCAGTACTTC. It translates to CASSLGRQGPVQETQYF.

The V and J genes are TRBV5-6 and TRBJ1-4; D may be TRBD1 (5 bases). The germline gives CDR1 SGHDT, CDR2 YYEEEE. The CDR3 has 13 residues. The germline V and J ends were trimmed by 4 bases and 6 bases, with 10 bases remaining between them. CDR3 nucleotide sequence: TGTGCCAGCAGCGAGGGACTTTATGAAAAACTGTTTTTT. As protein: CASSEGLYEKLFF.

This chain links TRBV6-5 with TRBJ1-2, with TRBD1 matching 10 bases. This CDR3 has 14 amino acids. After removal of 10 bases from V and 4 bases from J, the junction contained 9 bases not matched to a gene. Germline V CDR1 and CDR2: MNHEY, SVGAGI. Here the CDR3 DNA reads TGTGCCACCCTCGACAGGGGGCTGCTCTATGGCTACACCTTC. It specifies CATLDRGLLYGYTF.

The CDR3 loop is CSAFANYGYTF. The CDR3 DNA reads as TGCAGTGCTTTCGCTAACTATGGCTACACCTTC. The chain is built from TRBV20-1 and TRBJ1-2, with D uncertain. This CDR3 has 11 residues. Trimming removed 5 bases from V and 0 bases from J, with 4 bases in between. The germline V gene encodes CDR1 DFQATT and CDR2 SNEGSKA (reference sequence).

This clone was recorded once. V and J are TRBV29-1 and TRBJ2-3, with 11 nucleotides matching TRBD2. CDR1 is SQVTM, CDR2 ANQGSEA, per germline. The J segment lost 1 base and the V segment lost 7 bases, leaving 4 bases of the junction unmatched. The CDR3 sequence is 14 residues long. The CDR3 coding sequence is TGCAGCGGAGCGGGACTAGCGGGCACAGATACGCAGTATTTT. Translating it yields CSGAGLAGTDTQYF.

The J gene is TRBJ1-1, the V gene TRBV5-1; 7 positions agree with TRBD1. The germline V gene has CDR1 SGHRS and CDR2 YFSETQ. The CDR3 spans 18 residues. V lost 4 bases, J lost 1 base, and 16 bases stayed unmatched. CDR3 sequence reads: CASSLLRTAGTANTEAFF. The CDR3 bases are TGCGCCAGCAGCCTACTAAGAACGGCCGGGACAGCGAACACTGAAGCTTTCTTT.

J is TRBJ2-1 and V is TRBV23-1, with 8 bases fitting TRBD1. TRBV23-1 counts as an open reading frame of uncertain function. The CDR3 runs to 22 residues. Germline trimming cut 2 bases from V and 0 bases from J; bases unmatched to any gene: 21. The CDR3 sequence: CASSQTESLWTGPECSYNEQFF. CDR3 DNA sequence: TGCGCCAGCAGTCAAACGGAGAGTTTGTGGACAGGGCCCGAGTGCTCCTACAATGAGCAGTTCTTC.

This rearrangement joins TRBV27 to TRBJ2-7, with 11 bases matching TRBD2. Germline CDR1 MNHEY, CDR2 SMNVEV (reference sequence). V gave up 6 bases and J gave up 4 bases; unmatched junction bases: 20. The CDR3 has 19 residues. The CDR3 is CASSKGTGRTSGRGYEQYF. The CDR3 region has the DNA TGTGCCAGCAGCAAAGGGACGGGACGCACTAGCGGGAGAGGTTACGAGCAGTACTTC.

This rearrangement joins TRBV19 to TRBJ1-5, with TRBD1 as a possible D gene (6 bases). CDR1 is LNHDA, CDR2 SQIVND, per germline (reference sequence). This CDR3 is 15 amino acids long. V lost 5 bases to trimming and J lost 3 bases, with 14 bases between them. The CDR3 is CASSSPTGNNQPQHF. The CDR3 DNA is TGTGCCAGTAGTTCCCCGACAGGCAACAATCAGCCCCAGCATTTT.

V is TRBV7-8 and J is TRBJ1-5; D ambiguous. The CDR3 is made up of 12 amino acids. The V end was cut by 5 bases, the J end by 9 bases, with 11 bases between. Germline CDR1 is SGHVS and CDR2 is FQNEAQ. CDR3 sequence (DNA): TGTGCCAGCAGCCCCCCCCGAGCGCCCCAGCATTTT. This sequence encodes CASSPPRAPQHF.

This chain joins TRBV9 and TRBJ2-3, with 7 bases identical to TRBD2. The germline CDR1 and CDR2 sequences are SGDLS and YYNGEE. V lost 0 bases, J lost 4 bases, and 5 bases stayed unmatched. This CDR3 is 15 amino acids long. The CDR3: CASSVGPSGSDTQYF. CDR3 DNA sequence: TGTGCCAGCAGCGTAGGTCCTAGCGGATCAGATACGCAGTATTTT.

The CDR3 DNA reads TGTGCCAGCAGCTTGACTAGCGGGGCCTACAATGAGCAGTTCTTC. This gives the protein CASSLTSGAYNEQFF. This chain joins TRBV5-4 and TRBJ2-1, with TRBD2 identical over 10 bases. The CDR3 length is 15 residues. Per the germline V gene, CDR1 is SGHNT and CDR2 is YYREEE (reference sequence). The trim removed 1 base at V and 2 bases at J, leaving 0 bases unmatched.

The CDR3 bases are TGCGCCAACTCAGTTTGGCGGACAGGGAGAGGTAATGAGCAGTTCTTC. Protein product: CANSVWRTGRGNEQFF. This sequence joins TRBV5-1 and TRBJ2-1; 8 nucleotides align to TRBD1. The junction had 18 bases not matched to a gene; V was cut back by 9 bases and J by 7 bases. The CDR3 totals 16 residues. Germline assignment: CDR1 SGHRS and CDR2 YFSETQ.

The V call is TRBV6-6, the J call TRBJ1-5, with a weak D call TRBD1 (5 bases). Trimming shortened V by 7 bases and J by 4 bases, and 14 bases separated the two germline ends. CDR3 length: 14 residues. Germline V lookup: CDR1 MNHNY, CDR2 SVGAGI (reference sequence). The CDR3 DNA is TGTGCCAGCACCGCCGCCGCAGGGAATCAGCCCCAGCATTTT. Amino acids: CASTAAAGNQPQHF.

The chain recombines TRBV28 with TRBJ1-1, with 7 bases that match TRBD1. This CDR3 comprises 14 residues. Germline-derived CDR1 and CDR2 are MDHEN and SYDVKM. The V segment lost 6 bases and the J segment 4 bases; nucleotides outside the gene matches: 8. The CDR3 region has the DNA TGTGCCAGCAGCCTAGACAGGGCTGGCACTGAAGCTTTCTTT. Protein: CASSLDRAGTEAFF. Using reference TRBV28 and TRBJ1-1 for the parts outside the CDR3, the full variable domain is DVKVTQSSRYLVKRTGEKVFLECVQDMDHENMFWYRQDPGLGLRLIYFSYDVKMKEKGDIPEGYSVSREKKERFSLILESASTNQTSMYLCASSLDRAGTEAFFGQGTRLTVV.

CDR3: CASSTHGTGTYEQYF. The CDR3 nucleotides read TGTGCCAGCAGCACACACGGGACTGGAACCTACGAGCAGTACTTC. The rearrangement uses TRBV7-4 and TRBJ2-7; D is perhaps TRBD2 (6 bases). CDR1 and CDR2 (germline): SGHVT, SQSDAQ. CDR3 length: 15 residues. V was pared by 5 bases and J by 2 bases, with 16 bases between.

This rearrangement joins TRBV29-1 to TRBJ2-3; D is possibly TRBD2 (6 bases). The CDR3 is made up of 14 amino acids. Trimming left V 7 bases short and J 0 bases short, with 14 bases between. Germline CDR1 is SQVTM and CDR2 is ANQGSEA. The CDR3 DNA follows: TGCAGCGCAGCTAGCGCCCTTAGCACAGATACGCAGTATTTT. Translated: CSAASALSTDTQYF.

The rearrangement joins TRBV11-1 to TRBJ1-2; D unresolved. V was trimmed by 4 bases and J by 0 bases, leaving 6 bases between them. Germline V gene sequence: CDR1 SGHAT, CDR2 FQDESV (reference sequence). The CDR3 covers 13 residues. The CDR3 DNA sequence: TGTGCCAGCAGCTCCAAGCCTAACTATGGCTACACCTTC. It is translated as CASSSKPNYGYTF. Combining the CDR3 with reference TRBV11-1 and TRBJ1-2 gives the whole variable domain EAEVAQSPRYKITEKSQAVAFWCDPISGHATLYWYRQILGQGPELLVQFQDESVVDDSQLPKDRFSAERLKGVDSTLKIQPAELGDSAMYLCASSSKPNYGYTFGSGTRLTVV.